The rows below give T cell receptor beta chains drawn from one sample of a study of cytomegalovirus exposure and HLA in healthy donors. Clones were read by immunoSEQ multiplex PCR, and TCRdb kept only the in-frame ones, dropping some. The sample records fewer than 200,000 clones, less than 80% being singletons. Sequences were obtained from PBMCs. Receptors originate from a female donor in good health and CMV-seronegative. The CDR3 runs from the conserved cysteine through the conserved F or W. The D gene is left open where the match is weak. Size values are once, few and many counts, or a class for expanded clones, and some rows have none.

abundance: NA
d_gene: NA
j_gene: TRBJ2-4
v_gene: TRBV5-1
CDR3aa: CASSFQGAGENIQYF
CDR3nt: TGCGCCAGCAGCTTTCAGGGGGCGGGGGAAAACATTCAGTACTTC

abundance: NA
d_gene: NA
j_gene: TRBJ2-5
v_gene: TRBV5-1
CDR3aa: CASSANIPRRETQYF
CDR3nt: TGCGCCAGCAGCGCCAATATACCGCGTAGAGAGACCCAGTACTTC

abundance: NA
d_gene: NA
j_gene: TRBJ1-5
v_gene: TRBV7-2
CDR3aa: CASSLGGWQPQHF
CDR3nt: TGTGCCAGCAGCTTAGGCGGATGGCAGCCCCAGCATTTT

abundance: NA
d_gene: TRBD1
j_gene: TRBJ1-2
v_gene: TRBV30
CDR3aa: CAWSTGAPVDGYTF
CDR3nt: TGTGCCTGGAGTACAGGGGCGCCAGTTGATGGCTACACCTTC

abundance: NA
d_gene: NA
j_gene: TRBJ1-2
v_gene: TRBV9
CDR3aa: CASSVGQGNNYGYTF
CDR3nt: TGTGCCAGCAGCGTAGGACAAGGAAATAACTATGGCTACACCTTC

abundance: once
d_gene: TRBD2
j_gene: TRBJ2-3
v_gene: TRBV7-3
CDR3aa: CASSSTTSGRGTDTQYF
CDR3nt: TGTGCCAGCAGCTCGACGACTAGCGGGAGGGGTACAGATACGCAGTATTTT

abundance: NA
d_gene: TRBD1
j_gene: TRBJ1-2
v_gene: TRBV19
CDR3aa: CASSERPRDRGITF
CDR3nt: TGTGCCAGTAGTGAGCGACCCCGGGACAGGGGGATCACCTTC

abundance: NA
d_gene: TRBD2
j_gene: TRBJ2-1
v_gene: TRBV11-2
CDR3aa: CASRSGTSSYNEQFF
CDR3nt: TGTGCCAGCAGGAGTGGGACTAGCTCCTACAATGAGCAGTTCTTC

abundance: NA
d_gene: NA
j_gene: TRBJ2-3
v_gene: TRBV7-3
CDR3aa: CASSPGVSTDTQYF
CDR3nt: TGTGCCAGCAGCCCCGGGGTGAGCACAGATACGCAGTATTTT

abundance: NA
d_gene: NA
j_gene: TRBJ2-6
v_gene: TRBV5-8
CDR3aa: CASSFIYSGANGLTF
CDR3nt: TGTGCCAGCAGCTTTATCTACTCTGGGGCCAACGGCCTGACTTTC

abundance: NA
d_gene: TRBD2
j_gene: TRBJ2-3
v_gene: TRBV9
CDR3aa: CASSVVAGPRDTQYF
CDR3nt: TGTGCCAGCAGCGTAGTAGCGGGGCCCCGTGATACGCAGTATTTT

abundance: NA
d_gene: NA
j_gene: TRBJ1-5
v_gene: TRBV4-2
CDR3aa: CASSQDSQNERNQPQHF
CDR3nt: TGTGCCAGCAGCCAAGATAGCCAGAATGAGCGCAATCAGCCCCAGCATTTT

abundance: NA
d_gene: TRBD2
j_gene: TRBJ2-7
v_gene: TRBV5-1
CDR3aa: CASSMTSGSSYEQYF
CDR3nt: TGCGCCAGCAGCATGACTAGCGGGAGCTCCTACGAGCAGTACTTC

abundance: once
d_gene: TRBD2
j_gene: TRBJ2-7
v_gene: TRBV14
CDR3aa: CASSQGGLVSREQYF
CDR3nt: TGTGCCAGCAGCCAAGGGGGACTAGTATCTCGCGAGCAGTACTTC

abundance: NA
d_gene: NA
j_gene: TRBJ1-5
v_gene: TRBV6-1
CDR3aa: CASRGGREGNQPQHF
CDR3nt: TGTGCCAGCAGAGGCGGACGGGAGGGCAATCAGCCCCAGCATTTT

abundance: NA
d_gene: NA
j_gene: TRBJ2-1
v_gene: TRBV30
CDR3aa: CAWSPQDNEQFF
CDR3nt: TGTGCCTGGAGTCCCCAGGACAATGAGCAGTTCTTC

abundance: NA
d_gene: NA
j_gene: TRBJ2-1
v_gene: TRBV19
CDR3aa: CASSMDSPIYNEQFF
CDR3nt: TGTGCCAGTAGTATGGACAGCCCTATCTACAATGAGCAGTTCTTC

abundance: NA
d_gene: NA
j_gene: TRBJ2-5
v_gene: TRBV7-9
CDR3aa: CASSIEETQYF
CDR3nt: TGTGCCAGCAGTATAGAAGAGACCCAGTACTTC

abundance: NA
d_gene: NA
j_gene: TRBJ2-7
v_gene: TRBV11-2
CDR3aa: CASSLGPARGGGEQYF
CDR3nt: TGTGCCAGCAGCTTAGGCCCAGCCAGGGGCGGGGGAGAGCAGTACTTC

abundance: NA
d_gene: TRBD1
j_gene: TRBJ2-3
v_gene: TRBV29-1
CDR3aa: CSVRQGATDTQYF
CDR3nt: TGCAGCGTGAGGCAGGGGGCCACAGATACGCAGTATTTT

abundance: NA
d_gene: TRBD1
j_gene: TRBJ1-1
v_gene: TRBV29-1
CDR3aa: CSVELDRVHTEAFF
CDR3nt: TGCAGCGTAGAGCTGGACAGGGTACACACTGAAGCTTTCTTT

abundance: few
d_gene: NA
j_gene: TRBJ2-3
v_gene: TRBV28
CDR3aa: CAGSGRQVTDTQYF
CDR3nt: TGTGCCGGTAGTGGGAGACAGGTCACAGATACGCAGTATTTT

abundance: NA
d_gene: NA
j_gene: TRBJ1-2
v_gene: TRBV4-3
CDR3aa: CASSRVKRGGLGGYTF
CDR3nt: TGCGCCAGCAGCCGCGTGAAGAGGGGGGGTCTTGGCGGCTACACCTTC

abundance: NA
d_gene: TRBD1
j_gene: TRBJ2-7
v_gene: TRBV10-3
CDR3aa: CAIRKQGNEQYF
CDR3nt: TGTGCCATCAGAAAACAGGGGAATGAGCAGTACTTC

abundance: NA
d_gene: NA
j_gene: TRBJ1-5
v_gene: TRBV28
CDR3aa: CASSLGGGALHLNQPQHF
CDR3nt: TGTGCCAGCAGTTTAGGCGGAGGGGCCCTCCACTTGAATCAGCCCCAGCATTTT

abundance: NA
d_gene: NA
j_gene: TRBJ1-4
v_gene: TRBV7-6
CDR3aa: CASSSSTGSTEKLFF
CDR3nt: TGTGCCAGCAGCTCGTCAACAGGGTCAACCGAAAAACTGTTTTTT

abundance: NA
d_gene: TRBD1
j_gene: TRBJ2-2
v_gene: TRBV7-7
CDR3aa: CASSSSTGDTGELFF
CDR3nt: TGTGCCAGCAGCTCCTCGACAGGGGATACCGGGGAGCTGTTTTTT

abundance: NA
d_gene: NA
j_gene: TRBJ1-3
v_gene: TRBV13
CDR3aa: CASSPQGESGNTIYF
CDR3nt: TGTGCCAGCAGCCCCCAGGGTGAATCTGGAAACACCATATATTTT

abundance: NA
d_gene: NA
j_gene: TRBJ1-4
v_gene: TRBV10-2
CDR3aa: CARSGGSSTKPSANEKLFF
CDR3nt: TGCGCCAGATCGGGAGGATCCTCGACTAAACCCTCGGCTAATGAAAAACTGTTTTTT

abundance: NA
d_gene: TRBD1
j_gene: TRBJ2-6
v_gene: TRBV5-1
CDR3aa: CASRPTGGLRSGANVLTF
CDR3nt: TGCGCCAGCAGACCGACAGGGGGCCTTAGGTCTGGGGCCAACGTCCTGACTTTC

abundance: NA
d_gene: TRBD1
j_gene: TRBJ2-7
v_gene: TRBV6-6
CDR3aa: CASSLPTGSYEQYF
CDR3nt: TGTGCCAGCAGCCTACCGACAGGGAGCTACGAGCAGTACTTC

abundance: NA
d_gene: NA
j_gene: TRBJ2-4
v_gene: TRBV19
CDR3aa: CASIKAHGRAKNIQYF
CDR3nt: TGTGCCAGTATAAAGGCCCATGGGAGAGCCAAAAACATTCAGTACTTC

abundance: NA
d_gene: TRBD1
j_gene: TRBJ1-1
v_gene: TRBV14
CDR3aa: CASSHGSEGASWRTEAFF
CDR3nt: TGTGCCAGCAGCCACGGGAGCGAGGGGGCATCGTGGAGGACTGAAGCTTTCTTT

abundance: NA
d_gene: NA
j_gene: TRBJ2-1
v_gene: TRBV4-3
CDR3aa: CASSQDRDWGSSSYNEQFF
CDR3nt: TGCGCCAGCAGCCAAGATAGGGACTGGGGATCGAGCTCCTACAATGAGCAGTTCTTC